The rows below give T cell receptor beta chains drawn from one sample of a study of T cell repertoires in cytomegalovirus infection. These TCRs are of unknown antigen specificity. TCRdb reanalysed the reads using MiXCR and keeps one entry per CDR3 protein. The table has about half a million distinct CDR3 sequences, 42% seen once. The starting material was cultured PBMCs, obtained from culture after CMV antigen stimulation. These receptors were obtained from a human donor in good health (CMV status not recorded). Some clones in this sample may be carry-over from other donors' samples. The CDR3 runs from the conserved cysteine through the conserved F or W. D genes are given only for firm matches. For some rows the clone size is stated as once, few or many, or as a class when expanded; others skip it.

abundance: few
j_gene: TRBJ1-3
d_gene: -
v_gene: TRBV7-2
CDR3nt: TGTGCCAGCACCAAGCGGGGGCTCAAGTCCATATATTTT
CDR3aa: CASTKRGLKSIYF

abundance: -
j_gene: TRBJ1-4
d_gene: -
v_gene: TRBV7-9
CDR3nt: TGTGCCAGCAGCTACGAGGGGGATTTTGAAAAACTGTTTTTT
CDR3aa: CASSYEGDFEKLFF

abundance: -
j_gene: TRBJ2-7
d_gene: TRBD2
v_gene: TRBV11-2
CDR3nt: TGTGCCAGCAGCGCACTAGCGGGAGATTATTGGGACGAGCAGTACTTC
CDR3aa: CASSALAGDYWDEQYF

abundance: -
j_gene: TRBJ1-6
d_gene: -
v_gene: TRBV7-2
CDR3nt: TGTGCCAGCAACGGGGGGGGCCACTATAATTCACCCCTCCACTTT
CDR3aa: CASNGGGHYNSPLHF

abundance: -
j_gene: TRBJ1-6
d_gene: TRBD1
v_gene: TRBV19
CDR3nt: TGTGCCAGTAGTATAACGGCAGGGGGCAATTCACCCCTCCACTTT
CDR3aa: CASSITAGGNSPLHF

abundance: -
j_gene: TRBJ2-2
d_gene: -
v_gene: TRBV29-1
CDR3nt: TGCAGTAAGACAGGGGAGGGCGGGGAGCTGTTTTTT
CDR3aa: CSKTGEGGELFF

abundance: -
j_gene: TRBJ2-7
d_gene: TRBD1
v_gene: TRBV7-9
CDR3nt: TGTGCCAGCAGCCCTAGCGTCCAGGGGGCTTACGAGCAGTACTTC
CDR3aa: CASSPSVQGAYEQYF

abundance: few
j_gene: TRBJ1-5
d_gene: -
v_gene: TRBV12-3/TRBV12-4
CDR3nt: TGTGCCAGCAGTCATAGTTGGAATCAGCCCCAGCATTTT
CDR3aa: CASSHSWNQPQHF

abundance: -
j_gene: TRBJ1-2
d_gene: TRBD1
v_gene: TRBV15
CDR3nt: TGTGCCACCAGCAGAGGGACAGGGAGGAATGGCTACACCTTC
CDR3aa: CATSRGTGRNGYTF

abundance: -
j_gene: TRBJ1-2
d_gene: TRBD1
v_gene: TRBV27
CDR3nt: TGTGCCAGCAGTTTAGACAGGGATCGGTCTGGCTACACCTTC
CDR3aa: CASSLDRDRSGYTF

abundance: once
j_gene: TRBJ2-4
d_gene: -
v_gene: TRBV19
CDR3nt: TGTGCCAGTACCTCCCCCGGGGGATCCCCCTCTTACTTC
CDR3aa: CASTSPGGSPSYF

abundance: -
j_gene: TRBJ1-1
d_gene: -
v_gene: TRBV20-1
CDR3nt: TGCAGTGCTAGAGATAGACTAGTCGGTTGGAACACTGAAGCTTTCTTT
CDR3aa: CSARDRLVGWNTEAFF

abundance: -
j_gene: TRBJ2-1
d_gene: -
v_gene: TRBV18
CDR3nt: TGTGCCAGCTCACCCCAGAGGAGTGGTTCCGGAACCTACAATGAGCAGTTCTTC
CDR3aa: CASSPQRSGSGTYNEQFF

abundance: few
j_gene: TRBJ2-5
d_gene: TRBD1
v_gene: TRBV4-1
CDR3nt: TGCGCCAGCAGCCCTCAGGACAGGGACGAGACCCAGTACTTC
CDR3aa: CASSPQDRDETQYF

abundance: -
j_gene: TRBJ2-6
d_gene: TRBD2
v_gene: TRBV5-4
CDR3nt: TGTGCCAGCAGCCCGGGGACTAGCGGAAGCTCTGGGGCCAACGTCCTGACTTTC
CDR3aa: CASSPGTSGSSGANVLTF

abundance: few
j_gene: TRBJ1-2
d_gene: -
v_gene: TRBV12-3/TRBV12-4
CDR3nt: TGTGCCAGCACCGCGATTTGGGGTTTGGCTAACTATGGCTACACCTTC
CDR3aa: CASTAIWGLANYGYTF

abundance: -
j_gene: TRBJ1-2
d_gene: -
v_gene: TRBV7-2
CDR3nt: TGTGCCAGCAGCTTATCGGAGCTCGGGGTTGGCTACACCTTC
CDR3aa: CASSLSELGVGYTF

abundance: -
j_gene: TRBJ2-3
d_gene: TRBD2
v_gene: TRBV6-1
CDR3nt: TGTGCCAGCAGTGACCCAACGGGGACTAGCGGGGGCCGAGGGGATACGCAGTATTTT
CDR3aa: CASSDPTGTSGGRGDTQYF

abundance: -
j_gene: TRBJ1-5
d_gene: -
v_gene: TRBV27
CDR3nt: TGTGCCAGCAGTGCGAGCAGGGTTACTTATAGCAATCAGCCCCAGCATTTT
CDR3aa: CASSASRVTYSNQPQHF

abundance: few
j_gene: TRBJ2-7
d_gene: -
v_gene: TRBV7-8
CDR3nt: TGTGCCAGCAGCTTAGCGCTGGCGACTCAACTCTTCTCCTACGAGCAGTACTTC
CDR3aa: CASSLALATQLFSYEQYF

abundance: -
j_gene: TRBJ1-2
d_gene: -
v_gene: TRBV10-3
CDR3nt: TGTGCCATCAGTGAGTCGACCCGGGGGGCGTATAATGGCTACACCTTC
CDR3aa: CAISESTRGAYNGYTF

abundance: -
j_gene: TRBJ2-2
d_gene: -
v_gene: TRBV15
CDR3nt: TGTGCCACCAGCAGAGGGAAGGGACCAAGCGCCGGGGAGCTGTTTTTT
CDR3aa: CATSRGKGPSAGELFF

abundance: many
j_gene: TRBJ2-3
d_gene: TRBD2
v_gene: TRBV7-9
CDR3nt: TGTGCCAGCAGTCTCCGGGGGGACACAGATACGCAGTATTTT
CDR3aa: CASSLRGDTDTQYF

abundance: few
j_gene: TRBJ2-5
d_gene: -
v_gene: TRBV18
CDR3nt: TGTGCCAGCTCACCACCGGAACGTTCGAAAGAGACCCAGTACTTC
CDR3aa: CASSPPERSKETQYF

abundance: many
j_gene: TRBJ2-1
d_gene: TRBD2
v_gene: TRBV7-2
CDR3nt: TGTGCCAGCAGCCGGACGGGGGGGCCTAACTACAATGAGCAGTTCTTC
CDR3aa: CASSRTGGPNYNEQFF

abundance: few
j_gene: TRBJ1-2
d_gene: TRBD1
v_gene: TRBV28
CDR3nt: TGTGCCACGAGGCCCCACAGGGGACCGAGTGCTGGCTACACCTTC
CDR3aa: CATRPHRGPSAGYTF

abundance: -
j_gene: TRBJ2-2
d_gene: -
v_gene: TRBV7-2
CDR3nt: TGTGCCAGCAGCTTAAAGGCGGGGAACACCGGGGAGCTGTTTTTT
CDR3aa: CASSLKAGNTGELFF

abundance: -
j_gene: TRBJ2-1
d_gene: TRBD2
v_gene: TRBV7-2
CDR3nt: TGTGCCAGCAGCTCCGTGACTGGCGGGAGGGGGAATGAGCAGTTCTTC
CDR3aa: CASSSVTGGRGNEQFF

abundance: few
j_gene: TRBJ2-1
d_gene: TRBD2
v_gene: TRBV6-1
CDR3nt: TGTGCCAGCAGTGAAGCGGCGGGGGTCGGCTCCTACAATGAGCAGTTCTTC
CDR3aa: CASSEAAGVGSYNEQFF

abundance: -
j_gene: TRBJ2-5
d_gene: -
v_gene: TRBV7-2
CDR3nt: TGTGCCAGCAGCTCCGGGACTCTGAAAGAGACCCAGTACTTC
CDR3aa: CASSSGTLKETQYF

abundance: -
j_gene: TRBJ2-2
d_gene: -
v_gene: TRBV12-3/TRBV12-4
CDR3nt: TGTGCCAGCAGTTTAGCGCCCCTCGGTCTGTTTTTT
CDR3aa: CASSLAPLGLFF

abundance: -
j_gene: TRBJ2-2
d_gene: -
v_gene: TRBV2
CDR3nt: TGTGCCAGCAGTCGTCAGCCAAACACCGGGGAGCTGTTTTTT
CDR3aa: CASSRQPNTGELFF

abundance: -
j_gene: TRBJ1-5
d_gene: -
v_gene: TRBV5-5
CDR3nt: TGTGCCAGCAGCTTACTACAAGGGGCCGGATCGCCCCAGCATTTT
CDR3aa: CASSLLQGAGSPQHF

abundance: few
j_gene: TRBJ2-1
d_gene: -
v_gene: TRBV2
CDR3nt: TGTGCCAGCAGGTCAGGGAAGATGAGGGATGAGCAGTTCTTC
CDR3aa: CASRSGKMRDEQFF

abundance: few
j_gene: TRBJ2-1
d_gene: TRBD2
v_gene: TRBV7-2
CDR3nt: TGTGCCAGCAGCCCAGGAGGGACTAGCTACAATGAGCAGTTCTTC
CDR3aa: CASSPGGTSYNEQFF

abundance: -
j_gene: TRBJ2-7
d_gene: TRBD1
v_gene: TRBV6-1
CDR3nt: TGTGCCAGCAGTCGGCAGGGGGTCGTCAATTACGAGCAGTACTTC
CDR3aa: CASSRQGVVNYEQYF

abundance: -
j_gene: TRBJ1-1
d_gene: -
v_gene: TRBV5-5
CDR3nt: TGTGCCAGCAGCTTGGGATCCGGGGGGGGCACTGAAGCTTTCTTT
CDR3aa: CASSLGSGGGTEAFF

abundance: once
j_gene: TRBJ2-3
d_gene: -
v_gene: TRBV9
CDR3nt: TGTGCCCAGCTGTGGCAGGCCCTCACAGATACGCAGTATTTT
CDR3aa: CAQLWQALTDTQYF

abundance: -
j_gene: TRBJ2-5
d_gene: TRBD2
v_gene: TRBV6-1
CDR3nt: TGTGCCAGCAGTGCGGGAGGAACTCAAGAGACCCAGTACTTC
CDR3aa: CASSAGGTQETQYF

abundance: -
j_gene: TRBJ2-5
d_gene: -
v_gene: TRBV4-3
CDR3nt: TGCGCCAGCAGCCAAGACCTCAGGGATGGGGAGACCCAGTACTTC
CDR3aa: CASSQDLRDGETQYF

abundance: -
j_gene: TRBJ2-5
d_gene: -
v_gene: TRBV4-1
CDR3nt: TGCGCCAGCAGCCAAGGGGTAGCGCAGGAGACCCAGTACTTC
CDR3aa: CASSQGVAQETQYF

abundance: -
j_gene: TRBJ2-5
d_gene: -
v_gene: TRBV6-1
CDR3nt: TGTGCCAGCAGTGAATTTGGTCTGGATCAAGAGACCCAGTACTTC
CDR3aa: CASSEFGLDQETQYF

abundance: -
j_gene: TRBJ1-2
d_gene: -
v_gene: TRBV7-9
CDR3nt: TGTGCCAGCAGCTTAGGCGTCGTGGGGATGGACTATGGCTACACCTTC
CDR3aa: CASSLGVVGMDYGYTF

abundance: -
j_gene: TRBJ1-1
d_gene: TRBD1
v_gene: TRBV6-2/TRBV6-3
CDR3nt: TGTGCCAGCAGTATGACCCATGGGGACAGAGAGAACACTGAAGCTTTCTTT
CDR3aa: CASSMTHGDRENTEAFF

abundance: -
j_gene: TRBJ2-2
d_gene: -
v_gene: TRBV15
CDR3nt: TGTGCCACCAGCAGAGATCACAGGCTGAACACCGGGGAGCTGTTTTTT
CDR3aa: CATSRDHRLNTGELFF

abundance: -
j_gene: TRBJ1-1
d_gene: TRBD1
v_gene: TRBV27
CDR3nt: TGTGCCAGCAGTTTTGAGGGACAGGGGTCCACTGAAGCTTTCTTT
CDR3aa: CASSFEGQGSTEAFF

abundance: few
j_gene: TRBJ1-5
d_gene: -
v_gene: TRBV12-3/TRBV12-4
CDR3nt: TGTGCCAGCAGTTGGGGAGGAAGGCAGCCCCAGCATTTT
CDR3aa: CASSWGGRQPQHF

abundance: -
j_gene: TRBJ2-3
d_gene: -
v_gene: TRBV24-1
CDR3nt: TGTGCCACCAGTGCTCTAGCGAGCACAGATACGCAGTATTTT
CDR3aa: CATSALASTDTQYF

abundance: -
j_gene: TRBJ2-7
d_gene: TRBD2
v_gene: TRBV11-2
CDR3nt: TGTGCCAGCAGCGGCCTGACTAGCATGAGAGCCTACGAGCAGTACTTC
CDR3aa: CASSGLTSMRAYEQYF